This T cell receptor (beta chain) was obtained from a study of vaccination effects on CD4 cells after COVID-19. This table comes from immunoSEQ multiplex PCR, and its TCRdb copy is limited to in-frame clones, with some not included. The profile shows about 65,000 clones, more than 70% of them singletons. Details on this clone: As yet, its antigen is unknown.

Expansion of antigen-specific CD4+ T cells with viral peptide pools was carried out by the ViraFEST assay before sequencing. Culturing for about 10 days preceded CD4+ T cell isolation. Vaccinated recipients, who were negative for nucleocapsid antibodies, had no history of SARS-CoV-2 infection. The origin of this receptor is a human donor who received a COVID-19 vaccine. The sample was CD4+ T cells from PBMCs cultured with HCoV-NL63 spike peptides, taken before COVID-19 vaccination.

Written as DNA, the CDR3 is TGCGCCAGCAGCTTCGGGACGGGGAATGAAAAACTGTTTTTT. It codes for CASSFGTGNEKLFF. The V and J genes are TRBV5-1 and TRBJ1-4; possible D gene TRBD1, 5 bases. Trimming cost V 2 bases and J 5 bases, with 10 bases left between them. The length of the CDR3 is 14 residues. Germline V gene sequence: CDR1 SGHRS, CDR2 YFSETQ. Full variable domain (rest looked up from reference TRBV5-1 and TRBJ1-4): KAGVTQTPRYLIKTRGQQVTLSCSPISGHRSVSWYQQTPGQGLQFLFEYFSETQRNKGNFPGRFSGRQFSNSRSEMNVSTLELGDSALYLCASSFGTGNEKLFFGSGTQLSVL.